These T cell receptor beta chains were read from a single sample in a study of shared clonotypes between healthy human individuals. Assay: immunoSEQ multiplex PCR; the TCRdb copy retains only in-frame clones and omits some. This sample has around 2.1 million clones, with about 92% found just once. Sequencing input: naive CD8+ T cells from PBMCs. The receptors were gathered from a man aged 18-30 years in good health. Some clones in this sample may be carry-over from other donors' samples. Both conserved end residues are part of each CDR3. D genes are given only for firm matches. Only part of the rows carry a size: once, few, many, or a class if the clone is expanded.

v_call,clone_size,j_call,d_call,cdr3_nt,cdr3_aa
TRBV27,.,TRBJ1-5,.,TGTGCCAGCAGTTTAAGGGACCCTGGGCAGCCCCAGCATTTT,CASSLRDPGQPQHF
TRBV28,.,TRBJ2-7,.,TGTGCCAGCAGTTTACCGGGTAACGAGCAGTACTTC,CASSLPGNEQYF
TRBV28,.,TRBJ2-7,.,TGTGCCAGCAGTTTATTGGCGGGCCTCTCCTACGAGCAGTACTTC,CASSLLAGLSYEQYF
TRBV27,.,TRBJ1-1,.,TGTGCCAGCAGTTCCCCCCCCACTGAAGCTTTCTTT,CASSSPPTEAFF
TRBV30,.,TRBJ1-2,TRBD1,TGTGCCTCCGACAGGGGGGCTCATGGCTACACCTTC,CASDRGAHGYTF
TRBV6-5,.,TRBJ1-2,.,TGTGCCAGCAGTTACTCGACACAGCATGGCTACACCTTC,CASSYSTQHGYTF
TRBV11-2,.,TRBJ2-6,.,TGTGCCAGCAGCCATCCCGGGCCGGGAGGGGCCAACGTCCTGACTTTC,CASSHPGPGGANVLTF
TRBV4-3,.,TRBJ1-3,.,TGCGCCAGCAGCCAAGATCCGCGGTACTCCTCTGGAAACACCATATATTTT,CASSQDPRYSSGNTIYF
TRBV29-1,once,TRBJ2-7,TRBD1,TGCAGCGGGGGACAGGGGGCTGGGAACGAGCAGTACTTC,CSGGQGAGNEQYF
TRBV28,.,TRBJ1-3,.,TGTGCCAGCAGTTTTGGGGGTTCTGGAAACACCATATATTTT,CASSFGGSGNTIYF
TRBV11-2,.,TRBJ1-1,.,TGTGCCAGCAGCTTAGAGGCCAGGGTCACTGAAGCTTTCTTT,CASSLEARVTEAFF
TRBV28,.,TRBJ1-2,.,TGTGCCAGCAGTTTATCTAACAGGGCAACCTATGGCTACACCTTC,CASSLSNRATYGYTF
TRBV28,.,TRBJ2-3,TRBD1,TGTGCCAGCAGTTTGGTCCGACAGGGAAGAGATACGCAGTATTTT,CASSLVRQGRDTQYF
TRBV5-1,.,TRBJ2-7,TRBD1,TGCGCCAGCAGCCACGGGACAGGGTTTGACGAGCAGTACTTC,CASSHGTGFDEQYF